These 21 T cell receptor beta chains originate from one sample sequenced in a study of T cell responses to AZD1222 COVID-19 vaccine. Profiled with immunoSEQ multiplex PCR; TCRdb holds only in-frame clones, not every one. The sample has some 190,000 clones, about 92% seen once; the top ten hold 1% to 1.5%. Sequenced here: peripheral blood, sampled on day 0 of AZD1222 vaccination. These receptors were obtained from an adult in good health.

This clone was counted only a few times. The CDR3 bases are TGTGCCAGCAGCTTGGGGGGGCAACCTTATAATTCACCCCTCCACTTT. Its translation is CASSLGGQPYNSPLHF. The rearrangement uses TRBV5-4 and TRBJ1-6, with a weak D call TRBD1 (6 bases). Between the trimmed V and J ends, which lost 0 bases and 4 bases, there was a span of 11 bases. Germline V gene lookup returns CDR1 SGHNT and CDR2 YYREEE (reference sequence). This CDR3 region has 16 residues.

The chain recombines TRBV5-1 with TRBJ2-1; the match to TRBD2 covers 11 bases. V dropped 4 bases and J dropped 2; count of bases not matched to a gene: 2. CDR3 length: 15 amino acids. Germline CDR1 reads SGHRS; CDR2 reads YFSETQ. This CDR3 reads CASSASGGTYNEQFF. For the CDR3, the DNA is TGCGCCAGCAGCGCTAGCGGGGGGACCTACAATGAGCAGTTCTTC.

This chain uses TRBV18 with TRBJ1-5; maybe TRBD1 (5 bases). This CDR3 has 16 amino acids. The V gene lost 3 bases and the J gene lost 0 bases, with 12 bases spanning the gap. The germline V gene has CDR1 KGHSH and CDR2 LQKENI. This CDR3 is CASSPTGELSNQPQHF. As DNA, the CDR3 is TGTGCCAGCTCACCTACAGGCGAACTTAGCAATCAGCCCCAGCATTTT. Together with reference TRBV18 and TRBJ1-5, the CDR3 gives the full variable domain: NAGVMQNPRHLVRRRGQEARLRCSPMKGHSHVYWYRQLPEEGLKFMVYLQKENIIDESGMPKERFSAEFPKEGPSILRIQQVVRGDSAAYFCASSPTGELSNQPQHFGDGTRLSIL.

The chain employs TRBV9 and TRBJ2-2; 8 nucleotides match TRBD1. The CDR3 has 17 residues. Germline CDR1 is SGDLS and CDR2 is YYNGEE. The trim removed 3 bases at V and 5 bases at J, leaving 12 bases unmatched. Here the CDR3 reads CASSATGVWVRTGELFF. The DNA for the CDR3 is TGTGCCAGCAGCGCGACAGGGGTGTGGGTGCGGACCGGGGAGCTGTTTTTT.

The chain couples TRBV29-1 to TRBJ2-7; D ambiguous. There are 13 residues in the CDR3. CDR1 and CDR2 from the germline V gene are SQVTM and ANQGSEA. V lost 7 bases and J lost 5, with 18 bases in between. CDR3 sequence: CSALKGLLDEQYF. In DNA, the CDR3 is TGCAGCGCCCTAAAGGGTCTTTTGGACGAGCAGTACTTC.

The V gene is TRBV29-1, the J gene TRBJ1-1, with TRBD1 matching 10 bases. J was trimmed by 7 bases and V by 5 bases; bases with no gene match: 13. Germline V lookup: CDR1 SQVTM, CDR2 ANQGSEA. This CDR3 has 15 amino acids. CDR3 DNA: TGCAGCGTTCTGAGTGACAGGGGGCATGTGGGTGAAGCTTTCTTT. Amino acid sequence: CSVLSDRGHVGEAFF.

This rearrangement joins TRBV24-1 to TRBJ2-5; TRBD2 might be the D (6 bases). CDR3 length: 14 amino acids. Germline V CDR1 and CDR2: KGHDR, SFDVKD. The V and J ends lost 3 bases and 1 base respectively, with 8 bases between them. The CDR3 bases are TGTGCCACCAGTGATCAAGCGGGCCAAGAGACCCAGTACTTC. This translates into CATSDQAGQETQYF.

The rearrangement joins TRBV28 to TRBJ2-5; a weak D match, TRBD2 (6 bases). The CDR3 has 18 amino acids. CDR1 is MDHEN and CDR2 is SYDVKM in the germline V gene. V was cut by 3 bases and J by 1 base, with 21 bases left in between. The CDR3 DNA reads TGTGCCAGCAGTTTCTCACCGGGACTGGGGTCTTTCCAAGAGACCCAGTACTTC. It specifies CASSFSPGLGSFQETQYF.

This clone has just a few counts. The chain combines TRBV18 with TRBJ2-3, with TRBD2 matching 7 bases. In germline, CDR1 is KGHSH, CDR2 LQKENI. The CDR3 has 14 residues. V was pared by 3 bases and J by 5 bases, with 5 bases of the junction left unmatched. CDR3 sequence (DNA): TGTGCCAGCTCACCGTCGGGAGGAGTAGATACGCAGTATTTT. It encodes CASSPSGGVDTQYF. The full variable domain, its missing parts supplied by reference TRBV18 and TRBJ2-3, is NAGVMQNPRHLVRRRGQEARLRCSPMKGHSHVYWYRQLPEEGLKFMVYLQKENIIDESGMPKERFSAEFPKEGPSILRIQQVVRGDSAAYFCASSPSGGVDTQYFGPGTRLTVL.

J is TRBJ1-5 and V is TRBV30, with TRBD1 identical over 7 bases. With 2 bases clipped from V and 2 bases from J, the junction kept 6 bases outside the gene matches. The CDR3 has 15 amino acids. Germline CDR1 and CDR2: GTSNPN and SVGIG (reference sequence). The CDR3 here is CAWSTGVSRNQPQHF. Here the CDR3 DNA reads TGTGCCTGGAGTACAGGGGTTAGCCGCAATCAGCCCCAGCATTTT.

The chain couples TRBV9 to TRBJ1-4; TRBD1 matches 7 bases. The CDR3 extends over 15 amino acids. Per the germline V gene, CDR1 is SGDLS and CDR2 is YYNGEE. V trimming: 5 bases; J trimming: 8 bases; junction bases outside the gene matches: 12. The DNA of the CDR3 is TGTGCCAGCAGTCTTCTGGAGGGGGCGCGCGAAAAACTGTTTTTT. Protein: CASSLLEGAREKLFF.

The gene calls are TRBV2 and TRBJ1-2; D possibly corresponds to TRBD1 (5 bases). The CDR3 runs 13 residues. Trimming cost V 7 bases and J 5 bases, with 14 bases left between them. Germline-derived CDR1 and CDR2 are SNHLY and FYNNEI. The CDR3 coding sequence is TGTGCCAGCATGGGCCTGGGGGGGTATGGCTACACCTTC. This gives the protein CASMGLGGYGYTF. The full variable domain, rest sourced from reference TRBV2 and TRBJ1-2, is EPEVTQTPSHQVTQMGQEVILRCVPISNHLYFYWYRQILGQKVEFLVSFYNNEISEKSEIFDDQFSVERPDGSNFTLKIRSTKLEDSAMYFCASMGLGGYGYTFGSGTRLTVV.

CDR3: CASLPGMGYGYTF. CDR3 bases: TGTGCCAGCCTACCGGGTATGGGCTATGGCTACACCTTC. V and J are TRBV2 and TRBJ1-2, with no clear D. Trimming stripped 8 bases from V and 4 bases from J, with 14 bases between. The CDR3 length is 13 residues. Germline V gene lookup returns CDR1 SNHLY and CDR2 FYNNEI.

The chain employs TRBV6-5 and TRBJ1-2; D call uncertain. Trimming took 8 bases from V and 4 from J, leaving 17 bases between them. This CDR3 comprises 14 residues. Germline CDR1 is MNHEY and CDR2 is SVGAGI. In nucleotides, the CDR3 is TGTGCCAGCCCCGGGGTGATCGATCCCTATGGCTACACCTTC. Translating gives CASPGVIDPYGYTF.

The rearrangement joins TRBV7-2 to TRBJ2-1, with D perhaps given as TRBD1 or TRBD2 (6 bases each). The V and J ends lost 4 bases and 1 base respectively, with 11 bases between them. Germline assignment: CDR1 SGHTA and CDR2 FQGNSA. The CDR3 is 15 amino acids. CDR3 protein: CASSSTGTSYNEQFF. For the CDR3, the DNA is TGTGCCAGCAGCTCCACAGGGACTTCCTACAATGAGCAGTTCTTC.

V gene TRBV7-9 combines with J gene TRBJ1-3; D unresolved. Germline V gene lookup returns CDR1 SEHNR and CDR2 FQNEAQ (reference sequence). The CDR3 is 13 residues long. The V end lost 5 bases, the J end lost 4 bases, and 9 bases lay between the germline ends. The chain's CDR3 is CASSPREGNTIYF. DNA for the CDR3: TGTGCCAGCAGCCCTCGTGAGGGAAACACCATATATTTT.

The chain uses TRBV14 and TRBJ1-2; the match to TRBD1 covers 8 bases. With V trimmed by 5 bases and J by 8 bases, 7 bases remained unmatched. Germline assignment: CDR1 SGHDN and CDR2 FVKESK. The CDR3 is made up of 13 amino acids. The chain's CDR3 is CASSWTGFQGYTF. Here the CDR3 DNA reads TGTGCCAGCAGCTGGACAGGGTTTCAAGGCTACACCTTC.

The chain combines TRBV5-4 with TRBJ2-7; the D gene is possibly TRBD1 (6 bases). Between the trimmed V and J ends, which lost 3 bases and 5 bases, there was a span of 12 bases. Germline assignment: CDR1 SGHNT and CDR2 YYREEE (reference sequence). This CDR3 is 13 amino acids long. DNA of the CDR3: TGTGCCAGCAGCTCCACAGGGTACCACGAGCAGTACTTC. This gives the protein CASSSTGYHEQYF.

The V call is TRBV6-5, the J call TRBJ1-4; D is unresolved. Trimming took off 8 bases at V and 1 base at J, with 11 bases between the two ends. This CDR3 region has 14 residues. The germline V gene encodes CDR1 MNHEY and CDR2 SVGAGI. The CDR3 loop is CASYDTETNEKLFF. CDR3 in DNA: TGTGCCAGCTACGACACGGAAACTAATGAAAAACTGTTTTTT.

The chain has TRBV7-9 and TRBJ2-1; no firm D call. Germline V CDR1 and CDR2: SEHNR, FQNEAQ (reference sequence). The CDR3 is 13 residues long. V lost 8 bases, J lost 2 bases, and 10 bases lay in between. The CDR3: CASELRTYNEQFF. The CDR3 nucleotides are TGTGCCAGCGAGCTTAGGACCTACAATGAGCAGTTCTTC.

The gene calls are TRBV19 and TRBJ2-5; D is ambiguous. Germline V gives CDR1 LNHDA, CDR2 SQIVND (reference sequence). The CDR3 runs to 13 residues. Trimming left V 9 bases short and J 0 bases short, with 11 bases between. The CDR3 bases are TGTGCCAGCCGACTCCCTAACCAAGAGACCCAGTACTTC. Its translation is CASRLPNQETQYF.